By frequency in the sample, the clone carrying this T cell receptor (beta chain) is medium-sized. Its cognate antigen is unknown. These data originate in a study of long-term antiretroviral therapy in people with HIV. In the study overall: When the earliest samples were collected, ART was typically delayed until CD4 counts fell.

Study outcomes and limitations: The repertoire was dominated at all time points by clones expanded before ART. The study found that diversity rose after ART but stayed below transplant donor controls.

Cryopreserved PBMC numbered roughly 1-10 million per sample before DNA extraction. The assay, immunoSEQ v3.0, was run at survey level. Data came from immunoSEQ multiplex PCR; TCRdb stores just in-frame clones and leaves some out. The sample carries 35,000 to 45,000 clones, 86% recorded once. The CDR3 consists of 17 residues. V was clipped by 3 bases and J by 0 bases; unmatched bases: 4. Germline V lookup: CDR1 LNHDA, CDR2 SQIVND (reference sequence). Source: unsorted PBMCs, taken just before starting antiretroviral therapy. The chain joins TRBV19 to TRBJ2-6; TRBD1 matches 8 bases. The sequence was collected from a woman under 30 with HIV. Here the CDR3 reads CASSMRDRHSGANVLTF. Written as DNA, the CDR3 is TGTGCCAGTAGTATGCGGGACAGGCACTCTGGGGCCAACGTCCTGACTTTC. Drawing the rest from reference TRBV19 and TRBJ2-6, the complete variable domain is DGGITQSPKYLFRKEGQNVTLSCEQNLNHDAMYWYRQDPGQGLRLIYYSQIVNDFQKGDIAEGYSVSREKKESFPLTVTSAQKNPTAFYLCASSMRDRHSGANVLTFGAGSRLTVL.